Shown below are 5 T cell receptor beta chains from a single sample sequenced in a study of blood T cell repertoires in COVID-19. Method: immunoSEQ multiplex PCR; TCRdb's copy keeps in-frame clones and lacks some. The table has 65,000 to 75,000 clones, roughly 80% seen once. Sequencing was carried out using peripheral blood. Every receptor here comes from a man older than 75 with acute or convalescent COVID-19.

CDR3 nucleotides: TGTGCCAGCAGCCCGACTAGCGGCCAAGAGACCCAGTACTTC. Protein sequence: CASSPTSGQETQYF. The genes are TRBV3-1 (or the pseudogene TRBV3-2) and TRBJ2-5; TRBD2 aligns across 9 bases. Losses at the gene ends were 4 bases for V and 1 base for J; bases not matched to a gene: 1. Germline CDR1 is LGHDT and CDR2 is YNNKEL (reference sequence). This CDR3 spans 14 amino acids.

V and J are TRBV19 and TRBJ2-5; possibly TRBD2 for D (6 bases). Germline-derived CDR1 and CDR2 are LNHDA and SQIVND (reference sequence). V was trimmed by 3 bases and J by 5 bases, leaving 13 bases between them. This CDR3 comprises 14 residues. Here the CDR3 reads CASSMGGWEETQYF. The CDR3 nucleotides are TGTGCCAGTAGTATGGGGGGATGGGAGGAGACCCAGTACTTC.

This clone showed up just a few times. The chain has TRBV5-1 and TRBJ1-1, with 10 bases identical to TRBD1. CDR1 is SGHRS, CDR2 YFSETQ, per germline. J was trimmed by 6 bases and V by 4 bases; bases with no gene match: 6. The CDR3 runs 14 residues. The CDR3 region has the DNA TGCGCCAGCAGCCCGACAGGACAGGGGGCTGAAGCTTTCTTT. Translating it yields CASSPTGQGAEAFF.

CDR3 sequence: CASRGGPATGELFF. DNA of the CDR3: TGTGCCAGCAGGGGGGGGCCGGCGACCGGGGAGCTGTTTTTT. The chain recombines TRBV11-1 with TRBJ2-2; tentative D call: TRBD2 (7 bases). V gave up 6 bases and J gave up 5 bases, with 13 bases separating them. The CDR3 sequence is 14 residues long. Per germline, CDR1 SGHAT and CDR2 FQDESV (reference sequence).

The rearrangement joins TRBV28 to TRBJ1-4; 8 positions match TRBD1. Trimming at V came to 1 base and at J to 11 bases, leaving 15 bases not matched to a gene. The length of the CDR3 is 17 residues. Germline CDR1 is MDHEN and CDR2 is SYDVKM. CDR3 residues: CASSLYGKAGGRGKLFF. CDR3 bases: TGTGCCAGCAGTTTATACGGGAAGGCAGGGGGCAGGGGGAAACTGTTTTTT. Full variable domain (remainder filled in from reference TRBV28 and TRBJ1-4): DVKVTQSSRYLVKRTGEKVFLECVQDMDHENMFWYRQDPGLGLRLIYFSYDVKMKEKGDIPEGYSVSREKKERFSLILESASTNQTSMYLCASSLYGKAGGRGKLFFGSGTQLSVL.